Following are 32 T cell receptor beta chains from one sample sequenced in a study of cytomegalovirus exposure and HLA in healthy donors. In the PCR, 60 Vbeta and 13 Jbeta primers were used. Sequencing used immunoSEQ multiplex PCR; TCRdb keeps in-frame clones, though not all of them. The table shows 110,000 to 150,000 clones, with 68% occurring only once. Source material: PBMCs. The receptors shown here come from a man in his 60s in good health and CMV-seronegative.

V and J are TRBV4-1 and TRBJ1-2; the match to TRBD1 covers 9 bases. The CDR3 spans 16 residues. V gave up 2 bases and J gave up 6 bases; unmatched junction bases: 10. CDR1 is MGHRA, CDR2 YSYEKL, per germline. CDR3 residues: CASSQPGQGLLDGYTF. CDR3 coding DNA: TGCGCCAGCAGCCAACCGGGACAGGGACTACTGGATGGCTACACCTTC.

The chain has TRBV27 and TRBJ2-5; 9 bases are a match to TRBD1. CDR1 is MNHEY, CDR2 SMNVEV, per germline (reference sequence). The CDR3 sequence is 19 residues long. V shed 1 base and J 4 bases; nucleotides not matched to a gene: 16. Here the CDR3 DNA reads TGTGCCAGCAGTTTATTAACCGGGACAGGGAGCATTAGGCGAGAGACCCAGTACTTC. Translation gives CASSLLTGTGSIRRETQYF.

The gene calls are TRBV5-1 and TRBJ2-7; TRBD1 agrees at 9 bases. Losses at the gene ends were 0 bases for V and 4 bases for J; bases not matched to a gene: 8. Germline assignment: CDR1 SGHRS and CDR2 YFSETQ. The CDR3 is 16 residues long. The CDR3 region has the DNA TGCGCCAGCAGCTTGGTATCGGGACAGGGTGTTTACGAGCAGTACTTC. This codes for CASSLVSGQGVYEQYF.

This clone was seen only once. V usage is TRBV28 and J usage is TRBJ2-7, with 10 bases aligning to TRBD1. The ends lost 4 bases at V and 3 bases at J; junction bases unmatched: 3. This CDR3 is 14 amino acids long. CDR1 is MDHEN and CDR2 is SYDVKM in the germline V gene. The CDR3 coding sequence is TGTGCCAGCAGTTGGACAGGGGGAGACTACGAGCAGTACTTC. Translation: CASSWTGGDYEQYF.

The chain uses TRBV11-2 and TRBJ2-1; 9 bases match TRBD1. Germline loops: CDR1 SGHAT, CDR2 FQNNGV. V trimming: 5 bases; J trimming: 3 bases; junction bases outside the gene matches: 14. The CDR3 has 18 residues. In DNA form, the CDR3 reads TGTGCCAGCAGCCTAATACGCTCCGGGACAGGGCGCTACAATGAGCAGTTCTTC. It encodes CASSLIRSGTGRYNEQFF.

The chain links TRBV6-5 to TRBJ2-5, with a tentative D call TRBD1 (5 bases). With the DNA end fitting TRBJ2-7 better, the J assignment may be wrong. Germline V gene lookup returns CDR1 MNHEY and CDR2 SVGAGI. CDR3 length: 14 amino acids. CDR3 in DNA: TGTGCCAGCAGTTACTCGACCAGGGACTACGAGCAGTACTTC. Translated: CASSYSTRDYEQYF.

This clone has a handful of counts. The chain recombines TRBV7-2 with TRBJ2-7; D might be TRBD1 (6 bases). Germline V gene data show CDR1 as SGHTA and CDR2 as FQGNSA. V was cut by 5 bases and J by 4 bases, with 12 bases left in between. The CDR3 is made up of 13 amino acids. The CDR3 region has the DNA TGTGCCAGCAGCCCGTGGACAGCTTACGAGCAGTACTTC. It yields the protein CASSPWTAYEQYF.

The chain is built from TRBV6-6 and TRBJ1-1, with 10 nucleotides matching TRBD1. This CDR3 has 15 amino acids. V trimming: 6 bases; J trimming: 5 bases; junction bases outside the gene matches: 9. Germline CDR1 MNHNY, CDR2 SVGAGI (reference sequence). The CDR3 coding sequence is TGTGCCAGCAGAACGACAGGGGGCGAGCAGACTGAAGCTTTCTTT. Amino acids: CASRTTGGEQTEAFF.

The chain employs TRBV10-3 and TRBJ2-5, with TRBD1 matching 9 bases. Looked up from germline, CDR1 is ENHRY and CDR2 is SYGVKD. Trimming removed 2 bases from V and 0 bases from J; junction bases left unmatched: 10. The CDR3 consists of 18 residues. Written as DNA, the CDR3 is TGTGCCATCAGTGAGACAGGGGGCCGGGCGGGCAACCAAGAGACCCAGTACTTC. Its protein is CAISETGGRAGNQETQYF.

The genes are TRBV6-5 and TRBJ2-1, with TRBD2 matching 7 bases. The CDR3 loop spans 16 amino acids. Germline V gives CDR1 MNHEY, CDR2 SVGAGI. J lost 6 bases, V lost 1 base, and 9 bases had no gene match. The CDR3 spells CASSYFRGVAGNEQFF. Here the CDR3 DNA reads TGTGCCAGCAGTTACTTCCGGGGGGTAGCGGGCAATGAGCAGTTCTTC.

The rearrangement uses TRBV7-2 and TRBJ2-7; D possibly corresponds to TRBD2 (6 bases). The germline CDR1 and CDR2 sequences are SGHTA and FQGNSA. This CDR3 comprises 17 residues. V was trimmed by 5 bases and J by 1 base, leaving 21 bases between them. The CDR3 region is CASSQGRGGTPSYEQYF. The CDR3 nucleotides are TGTGCCAGCAGCCAAGGGCGGGGCGGTACCCCTTCCTACGAGCAGTACTTC.

V usage is TRBV28 and J usage is TRBJ2-7, with 12 bases aligning to TRBD2. Unmatched junction bases numbered 6, after V lost 6 bases and J lost 3 bases. The CDR3 extends over 15 amino acids. CDR1 is MDHEN, CDR2 SYDVKM, per germline. The CDR3 sequence: CASSPLAGGGYEQYF. In nucleotides, the CDR3 is TGTGCCAGCAGCCCACTAGCGGGAGGAGGCTACGAGCAGTACTTC.

V usage is TRBV7-3 and J usage is TRBJ2-3, with D possibly TRBD1 on 5 matching bases. Trimming removed 2 bases at V and 5 bases at J, with 8 bases between. The CDR3 is 13 residues long. Germline V CDR1 and CDR2: SGHTA, FQGTGA. CDR3 coding DNA: TGTGCCAGCAGCTTATTAAGGGGAGATACGCAGTATTTT. Its protein product is CASSLLRGDTQYF.

This chain joins TRBV28 and TRBJ2-1, with D maybe TRBD1 (5 bases). The CDR3 length is 14 residues. Looked up from germline, CDR1 is MDHEN and CDR2 is SYDVKM. V was pared by 3 bases and J by 1 base, with 7 bases between. As DNA, the CDR3 is TGTGCCAGCAGTTTTCACAGGTCCTACAATGAGCAGTTCTTC. Its protein is CASSFHRSYNEQFF.

The chain combines TRBV5-4 with TRBJ1-2; maybe TRBD1 (6 bases). The germline V and J ends were trimmed by 0 bases and 2 bases, with 11 bases remaining between them. This CDR3 region has 15 residues. Germline V CDR1 and CDR2: SGHNT, YYREEE (reference sequence). In DNA, the CDR3 is TGTGCCAGCAGCTTGGGCCCGGGACAAAACTATGGCTACACCTTC. As protein: CASSLGPGQNYGYTF.

The V gene is TRBV28, the J gene TRBJ2-3; the D gene is possibly TRBD1 (6 bases). From germline, CDR1 is MDHEN and CDR2 SYDVKM. The CDR3 runs to 14 residues. V gave up 6 bases and J gave up 2 bases, with 12 bases separating them. The CDR3 loop reads CASSSGVITDTQYF. The DNA for the CDR3 is TGTGCCAGCAGCTCAGGGGTTATCACAGATACGCAGTATTTT.

V and J are TRBV4-1 and TRBJ1-1, with a weak D call TRBD1 (5 bases). This CDR3 is 17 amino acids long. Trimming stripped 1 base from V and 0 bases from J, with 15 bases between. Germline values: CDR1 MGHRA, CDR2 YSYEKL. In DNA form, the CDR3 reads TGCGCCAGCAGCCAAGGAGCGGGACTGTTCATGAACACTGAAGCTTTCTTT. Translating it yields CASSQGAGLFMNTEAFF.

This chain joins TRBV7-3 and TRBJ1-2; no clear D gene. With 2 bases removed from V and 3 bases from J, the gap between germline ends came to 10 bases. Germline V lookup: CDR1 SGHTA, CDR2 FQGTGA. The CDR3 is 14 residues long. CDR3 nucleotides: TGTGCCAGCAGCTTAGGTACCGGGGACTATGGCTACACCTTC. Translating gives CASSLGTGDYGYTF.

This chain joins TRBV5-4 and TRBJ2-5, with 12 bases lining up with TRBD2. This CDR3 spans 16 amino acids. V lost 4 bases and J lost 5; bases outside the gene matches: 9. Germline V gene data show CDR1 as SGHNT and CDR2 as YYREEE (reference sequence). The CDR3 spells CASSTETSGRQETQYF. In nucleotides, the CDR3 is TGTGCCAGCAGCACGGAGACTAGCGGGAGACAGGAGACCCAGTACTTC.

V and J are TRBV11-3 and TRBJ2-6, with D possibly being TRBD2 (6 bases). The V gene lost 3 bases and the J gene lost 2 bases, with 8 bases spanning the gap. The CDR3 extends over 15 amino acids. The germline V gene has CDR1 SGHNT and CDR2 YENEEA. The CDR3 DNA is TGTGCCAGCAGCTTGGGCGGGACTGGGGCCAACGTCCTGACTTTC. Translating it yields CASSLGGTGANVLTF.

The V call is TRBV7-2, the J call TRBJ2-7; possible D gene TRBD2, 6 bases. Trimming removed 2 bases at V and 3 bases at J, with 14 bases between. Germline V gene lookup returns CDR1 SGHTA and CDR2 FQGNSA. The CDR3 consists of 15 residues. The CDR3 DNA reads TGTGCCAGCAGCTTATCGATAGCGGAAAGCTACGAGCAGTACTTC. This gives the protein CASSLSIAESYEQYF.

The V and J genes are TRBV5-1 and TRBJ1-3, with 8 bases fitting TRBD1. The ends lost 0 bases at V and 3 bases at J; junction bases unmatched: 2. The CDR3 loop spans 15 amino acids. Germline assignment: CDR1 SGHRS and CDR2 YFSETQ. The CDR3 coding sequence is TGCGCCAGCAGCTTGGGGGGACAGGATGGAAACACCATATATTTT. As protein: CASSLGGQDGNTIYF.

A few counts support this clone. This chain links TRBV30 with TRBJ1-3, with D possibly TRBD1 on 5 matching bases. Germline CDR1 is GTSNPN and CDR2 is SVGIG (reference sequence). V lost 3 bases to trimming and J lost 1 base, with 16 bases between them. CDR3 length: 16 amino acids. CDR3 nucleotide sequence: TGTGCCTGGAGCACCTGGGGGGAACGTTCTGGAAACACCATATATTTT. This codes for CAWSTWGERSGNTIYF.

CDR3 sequence (DNA): TGTGCCAGTAGTATAGCGTTAGTAGAGACCCAGTACTTC. Its translation is CASSIALVETQYF. The genes are TRBV19 and TRBJ2-5; D gene uncertain. Germline lookup yields CDR1 LNHDA and CDR2 SQIVND (reference sequence). V lost 1 base to trimming and J lost 4 bases, with 7 bases between them. The CDR3 has 13 amino acids.

The J gene is TRBJ2-2, the V gene TRBV23-1, with D possibly TRBD2 on 5 matching bases. TRBV23-1 is annotated as an ORF whose role is uncertain. The CDR3 length is 15 residues. The V and J ends lost 0 bases and 5 bases respectively, with 10 bases between them. The CDR3 protein is CASSQSGGGTGELFF. As DNA, the CDR3 is TGCGCCAGCAGTCAATCGGGCGGCGGGACCGGGGAGCTGTTTTTT.

The V and J genes are TRBV29-1 and TRBJ2-2; tentatively, D is TRBD1 (6 bases). This CDR3 region has 14 residues. Germline values: CDR1 SQVTM, CDR2 ANQGSEA. V was pared by 4 bases and J by 4 bases, with 13 bases between. The CDR3 DNA reads TGCAGCGTTGTACAGGGTGTTGCCACCGGGGAGCTGTTTTTT. Its protein is CSVVQGVATGELFF.

The chain has TRBV7-9 and TRBJ2-2, with 10 bases that match TRBD1. Germline values: CDR1 SEHNR, CDR2 FQNEAQ (reference sequence). CDR3 length: 17 residues. The V segment lost 1 base and the J segment 4 bases; nucleotides outside the gene matches: 6. CDR3 sequence: CASSLVFGTGVTGELFF. CDR3 nucleotide sequence: TGTGCCAGCAGCTTAGTATTCGGGACAGGGGTCACCGGGGAGCTGTTTTTT.

A few counts support this clone. This chain links TRBV27 with TRBJ2-7; D remains unclear. V gave up 3 bases and J gave up 3 bases, with 9 bases separating them. The germline CDR1 and CDR2 sequences are MNHEY and SMNVEV (reference sequence). The CDR3 covers 13 residues. The CDR3 coding sequence is TGTGCCAGCAGTTTGGCCGCTTACTACGAGCAGTACTTC. Protein sequence: CASSLAAYYEQYF.

The rearrangement joins TRBV5-8 to TRBJ1-3; 7 bases map to TRBD1. This CDR3 has 16 residues. Germline lookup yields CDR1 SGHTS and CDR2 YDEGEE. Germline trimming cut 5 bases from V and 0 bases from J; bases unmatched to any gene: 8. DNA for the CDR3: TGTGCCAGCAGTACAGGGGACCCGAGCTCTGGAAACACCATATATTTT. Protein product: CASSTGDPSSGNTIYF.

The CDR3 region has the DNA TGTGCCAGCAGACGGACAGGTATCTACAATGAGCAGTTCTTC. This encodes CASRRTGIYNEQFF. The chain combines TRBV2 with TRBJ2-1; 7 nucleotides match TRBD1. V trimming: 6 bases; J trimming: 3 bases; junction bases outside the gene matches: 5. Germline V gene lookup returns CDR1 SNHLY and CDR2 FYNNEI. There are 14 residues in the CDR3.

The rearrangement uses TRBV6-5 and TRBJ2-7, with D perhaps matching TRBD1 (7 bases). Per the germline V gene, CDR1 is MNHEY and CDR2 is SVGAGI. The CDR3 totals 15 residues. V shed 7 bases and J shed 3 bases, with 19 bases lying between them. CDR3 bases: TGTGCCAGCACCGCCAGGGGGGTCGGCGACTACGAGCAGTACTTC. This codes for CASTARGVGDYEQYF.

The chain links TRBV4-3 to TRBJ2-7; 14 positions match TRBD2. The CDR3 runs 17 residues. The V and J ends lost 4 bases and 3 bases, in that order; junction bases with no gene match: 8. From germline, CDR1 is LGHNA and CDR2 YSLEER. CDR3 sequence reads: CASSPAGLAGALYEQYF. The CDR3 nucleotides are TGCGCCAGCAGCCCCGCGGGACTAGCGGGAGCCCTCTACGAGCAGTACTTC.